The 7 T cell receptor beta chains listed next were all sequenced from one sample in a study of T cell responses to AZD1222 COVID-19 vaccine. Some clones are missing from TCRdb's copy, which holds only in-frame ones; the method was immunoSEQ multiplex PCR. Among about 82,000 clones listed, around 87% were seen once. The sequencing here drew on peripheral blood, taken 28 days after the second AZD1222 dose. Receptors originate from an adult who received the AZD1222 COVID-19 vaccine.

V and J are TRBV5-1 and TRBJ1-6; perhaps TRBD1 as D (5 bases). This CDR3 has 14 residues. Germline V gene lookup returns CDR1 SGHRS and CDR2 YFSETQ. The V gene lost 2 bases and the J gene lost 8 bases, with 11 bases spanning the gap. CDR3 sequence (DNA): TGCGCCAGCAGCTTTAGCAGGGAGGATTCACCCCTCCACTTT. Protein: CASSFSREDSPLHF.

The chain joins TRBV10-3 to TRBJ2-7, with TRBD1 identical over 10 bases. There are 15 residues in the CDR3. Trimming took 1 base from V and 5 from J; bases not matched to a gene: 5. CDR1 is ENHRY and CDR2 is SYGVKD in the germline V gene. CDR3 protein: CAISELGTGAHEQYF. The CDR3 nucleotides are TGTGCCATCAGTGAGTTAGGGACAGGGGCCCACGAGCAGTACTTC.

CDR3 sequence: CASSVGRSMTSGGPYSYNEQFF. The CDR3 DNA reads as TGTGCCAGCAGCGTAGGTAGGTCGATGACTAGCGGGGGCCCCTACTCCTACAATGAGCAGTTCTTC. This chain connects TRBV9 to TRBJ2-1; TRBD2 agrees at 12 bases. V dropped 0 bases and J dropped 0; count of bases not matched to a gene: 16. The CDR3 is 22 amino acids. Per germline, CDR1 SGDLS and CDR2 YYNGEE.

This clone appeared a single time. The J gene is TRBJ2-3, the V gene TRBV11-3; TRBD2 matches 10 bases. CDR1 and CDR2 from the germline V gene are SGHNT and YENEEA. The CDR3 contains 16 residues. The V and J ends lost 5 bases and 6 bases, in that order; junction bases with no gene match: 11. Here the CDR3 DNA reads TGTGCCAGCAGCCCCAAGAGCGGGGGGGTAGGGGATACGCAGTATTTT. Its protein is CASSPKSGGVGDTQYF.

The chain couples TRBV4-3 to TRBJ2-3, with 12 nucleotides matching TRBD2. In germline, CDR1 is LGHNA, CDR2 YSLEER. With V trimmed by 0 bases and J by 4 bases, 2 bases remained unmatched. The CDR3 sequence is 16 residues long. In nucleotides, the CDR3 is TGCGCCAGCAGCCAAGATCTAGCGGGGGGGCCAGATACGCAGTATTTT. This gives the protein CASSQDLAGGPDTQYF.

The chain joins TRBV28 to TRBJ1-1; D possibly corresponds to TRBD1 (5 bases). The germline gives CDR1 MDHEN, CDR2 SYDVKM. Trimming removed 0 bases from V and 1 base from J, with 9 bases in between. The CDR3 loop spans 15 amino acids. CDR3 region: CASSLWGRGNTEAFF. The DNA for the CDR3 is TGTGCCAGCAGTTTATGGGGAAGGGGGAACACTGAAGCTTTCTTT.

This clone was recorded only once. This chain connects TRBV5-1 to TRBJ2-5; 9 bases match TRBD1. Trimming removed 3 bases from V and 5 bases from J; junction bases left unmatched: 11. CDR1 is SGHRS and CDR2 is YFSETQ in the germline V gene. This CDR3 contains 16 residues. The CDR3 bases are TGCGCCAGCAGCTCTACCGGGACAGGGTGGACGGAGACCCAGTACTTC. Translating it yields CASSSTGTGWTETQYF.